This is a list of T cell receptor beta chains from one sample in a study of metastatic and nonmetastatic thyroid tumors. TCRdb reprocessed the PCR reads via MiXCR. The sample carries roughly 7,400 clones, approximately 35% recorded once. The sequenced sample consisted of tumor tissue. These receptors were collected from a female donor with papillary thyroid cancer or a benign thyroid nodule (not recorded which). Some clones in this sample may be carry-over from other donors' samples. CDR3s include the opening cysteine and the closing phenylalanine or tryptophan. A D gene is named only where the DNA matches it firmly. The listing skips clone size in some rows; elsewhere it reads once, few, many or a size class.

medium-sized	TRBV20-1	TRBJ2-7	TRBD2	14	CSARGISGINEQYF	TGCAGTGCTAGAGGGATTAGCGGGATAAACGAGCAGTACTTC
once	TRBV5-1	TRBJ2-7	-	12	CASSPSSYEQYF	TGCGCCAGCAGCCCTAGCTCCTACGAGCAGTACTTC
-	TRBV20-1	TRBJ2-5	-	14	CSARDDQLKETQYF	TGCAGTGCTAGAGATGACCAACTAAAAGAGACCCAGTACTTC
large	TRBV28	TRBJ2-7	-	15	CASRSGTQNPYEQYF	TGTGCCAGCAGGTCCGGGACCCAAAATCCCTACGAGCAGTACTTC
-	TRBV5-5	TRBJ1-5	TRBD1	15	CASSLNRGSNQPQHF	TGTGCCAGCAGCTTAAACAGGGGAAGCAATCAGCCCCAGCATTTT
medium-sized	TRBV19	TRBJ1-2	-	13	CASSTRTDDGYTF	TGTGCCAGTAGTACGCGGACGGATGATGGCTACACCTTC
-	TRBV2	TRBJ1-5	-	18	CASISRMVWGFSGQPQHF	TGTGCCAGCATCAGTCGAATGGTCTGGGGGTTCTCGGGTCAGCCCCAGCATTTT
medium-sized	TRBV6-1	TRBJ2-5	-	13	CAIDSGFIKTQYF	TGTGCCATTGATTCAGGGTTTATAAAGACCCAGTACTTC
few	TRBV7-2	TRBJ2-7	-	12	CASSFAGYEQYF	TGTGCCAGCAGCTTCGCGGGCTACGAGCAGTACTTC
medium-sized	TRBV7-8	TRBJ2-6	-	14	CASSQESGANVLTF	TGTGCCAGCAGCCAGGAGTCTGGGGCCAACGTCCTGACTTTC
-	TRBV20-1	TRBJ1-1	-	12	CSAMDSNTEAFF	TGCAGTGCAATGGACAGTAACACTGAAGCTTTCTTT
once	TRBV11-3	TRBJ2-1	TRBD1	13	CASSPGGWNEQFF	TGTGCCAGCAGCCCAGGGGGCTGGAATGAGCAGTTCTTC
medium-sized	TRBV30	TRBJ2-7	-	14	CAWSVAVTGDEQYF	TGTGCCTGGAGTGTAGCTGTGACTGGGGACGAGCAGTACTTC
many	TRBV5-4	TRBJ2-7	-	14	CASSLSGPALEQYF	TGTGCCAGCAGCTTGAGTGGACCCGCTTTGGAGCAGTACTTC
few	TRBV2	TRBJ1-2	TRBD1	14	CASGQRQGNYGYTF	TGTGCCAGCGGTCAAAGACAGGGTAACTATGGCTACACCTTC
-	TRBV6-9	TRBJ1-2	-	11	CASSYRGGYTF	TGTGCCAGCAGTTATAGGGGTGGCTACACCTTC
few	TRBV29-1	TRBJ1-2	-	14	CSVEIHTEHYGYTF	TGCAGCGTTGAAATCCACACAGAACACTATGGCTACACCTTC
medium-sized	TRBV6-2/TRBV6-3	TRBJ1-4	-	14	CASSPSGGNEKLFF	TGTGCCAGCAGTCCCTCTGGAGGCAATGAAAAACTGTTTTTT
medium-sized	TRBV20-1	TRBJ1-5	TRBD1	13	CSAKTTGGQPQHF	TGCAGTGCTAAAACGACAGGGGGTCAGCCCCAGCATTTT
-	TRBV5-1	TRBJ2-7	-	15	CASSLGPDPGYEQYF	TGCGCCAGCAGCTTGGGACCGGACCCTGGTTACGAGCAGTACTTC
few	TRBV20-1	TRBJ1-1	TRBD1	16	CSASYGTGLANTEAFF	TGCAGTGCTAGTTACGGGACAGGGTTGGCGAACACTGAAGCTTTCTTT
few	TRBV28	TRBJ2-3	-	15	CASSYRDGVTDTQYF	TGTGCCAGCAGCTACAGGGATGGGGTCACAGATACGCAGTATTTT
-	TRBV5-8	TRBJ1-4	-	18	CASSFHLDDSGTNEKLFF	TGTGCCAGCAGCTTCCACTTAGACGACAGCGGGACGAATGAAAAACTGTTTTTT
-	TRBV2	TRBJ2-7	TRBD2	14	CASSGTSIPDEQYF	TGTGCCAGCAGTGGGACTAGCATTCCCGACGAGCAGTACTTC
-	TRBV11-1	TRBJ2-1	-	15	CASSPWGGTNNEQFF	TGTGCCAGTAGTCCCTGGGGGGGCACCAACAATGAGCAGTTCTTC
-	TRBV6-1	TRBJ1-2	-	12	CASTRGVYGYTF	TGTGCCAGCACGAGGGGAGTTTATGGCTACACCTTC
few	TRBV6-6	TRBJ2-3	TRBD2	15	CASSYGAGGPDTQYF	TGTGCCAGCAGTTACGGGGCGGGAGGTCCAGATACGCAGTATTTT
few	TRBV6-1	TRBJ2-2	TRBD1	15	CASRDTGQGIGELFF	TGTGCCAGCAGGGACACGGGACAGGGGATCGGGGAGCTGTTTTTT
-	TRBV4-3	TRBJ2-7	-	13	CASSQDGEQDQYF	TGCGCCAGTAGCCAAGATGGGGAGCAGGACCAGTACTTT
medium-sized	TRBV18	TRBJ2-1	TRBD2	15	CASSRGGSMGNEQFF	TGTGCCAGCTCACGGGGCGGGAGTATGGGCAATGAGCAGTTCTTC
few	TRBV28	TRBJ1-1	TRBD1	13	CASTLQGVTEAFF	TGTGCCAGCACTTTACAGGGGGTTACTGAAGCTTTCTTT
-	TRBV28	TRBJ1-2	TRBD1	15	CASSQGTAANYGYTF	TGTGCCAGCAGTCAAGGGACAGCCGCTAACTATGGCTACACCTTC
medium-sized	TRBV28	TRBJ2-7	-	15	CASSPPTGLSYEQYF	TGTGCCAGCAGTCCTCCTACGGGCCTCTCCTACGAGCAGTACTTC
once	TRBV18	TRBJ2-3	TRBD2	16	CASSQLAGGPTDTQYF	TGTGCCAGCTCACAGTTAGCGGGAGGGCCCACAGATACGCAGTATTTT
-	TRBV2	TRBJ2-7	-	12	CASSAGFDEQYF	TGTGCCAGCAGTGCAGGGTTTGACGAGCAGTACTTC
-	TRBV20-1	TRBJ1-1	-	13	CSASDILNTEAFF	TGCAGTGCCTCCGACATACTGAACACTGAAGCTTTCTTT
-	TRBV2	TRBJ2-7	-	12	CASRGSTYEQYF	TGTGCCAGCAGGGGCAGCACCTACGAGCAGTACTTC
-	TRBV7-6	TRBJ1-1	-	15	CASSLRAGSNTEAFF	TGTGCCAGCAGCTTAAGGGCAGGGTCGAACACTGAAGCTTTCTTT
-	TRBV20-1	TRBJ2-7	TRBD2	17	CSATNGTSGRAVNEQYF	TGCAGTGCTACCAACGGGACTAGCGGGAGGGCCGTTAACGAGCAGTACTTC
-	TRBV20-1	TRBJ1-1	TRBD1	12	CSAPDRGTEAFF	TGCAGTGCCCCGGACAGGGGCACTGAAGCTTTCTTT
-	TRBV9	TRBJ2-3	TRBD2	16	CASSVAGGESTDTQYF	TGTGCCAGCAGCGTAGCCGGGGGGGAGAGCACAGATACGCAGTATTTT
many	TRBV7-2	TRBJ2-5	-	13	CASSLSVQETQYF	TGCGCCAGCAGCTTATCGGTACAAGAGACCCAGTACTTC
-	TRBV30	TRBJ2-3	-	13	CAWSVGWRDTQYF	TGTGCCTGGAGTGTTGGCTGGCGAGATACGCAGTATTTT
-	TRBV10-1	TRBJ2-2	-	12	CASARGTWELFF	TGCGCCAGCGCCCGTGGCACCTGGGAGCTGTTTTTT
-	TRBV28	TRBJ1-2	-	14	CASSAPDSAYGYTF	TGTGCCAGCAGTGCCCCGGACAGTGCTTATGGCTACACCTTC